This record covers a single T cell receptor beta chain. These data belong to a study of control samples from healthy donors and cancer patients. TCRdb's table, derived via immunoSEQ multiplex PCR, lists solely in-frame clones and lacks some. This sample has roughly 100,000 clones, with more than 90% found just once. The receptor was derived from a human donor in good health. The donor label of this sample is uncertain. Sequenced material: blood.

The CDR3 DNA follows: TGTGCCAGCAGTTTCTCCGGTGCGGATATCTATGGCTACACCTTC. This encodes CASSFSGADIYGYTF. This chain uses TRBV27 with TRBJ1-2; D is unresolved. This CDR3 is built from 15 residues. Trimming stripped 3 bases from V and 4 bases from J, with 15 bases between. Per germline, CDR1 MNHEY and CDR2 SMNVEV (reference sequence).